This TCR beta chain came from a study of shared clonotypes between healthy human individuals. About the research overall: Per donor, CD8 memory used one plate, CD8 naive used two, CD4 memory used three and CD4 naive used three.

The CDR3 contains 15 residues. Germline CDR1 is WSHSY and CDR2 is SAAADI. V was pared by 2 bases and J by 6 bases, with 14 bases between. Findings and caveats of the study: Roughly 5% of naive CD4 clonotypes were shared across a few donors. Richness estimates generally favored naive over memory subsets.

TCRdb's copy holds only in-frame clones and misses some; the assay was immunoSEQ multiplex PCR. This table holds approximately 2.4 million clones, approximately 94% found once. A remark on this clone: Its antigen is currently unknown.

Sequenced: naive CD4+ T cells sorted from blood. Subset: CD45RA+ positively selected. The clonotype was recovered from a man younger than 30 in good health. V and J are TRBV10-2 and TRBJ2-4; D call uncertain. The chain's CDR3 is CASSETVVISNIQYF. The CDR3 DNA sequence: TGCGCCAGCAGTGAGACGGTGGTCATCTCAAACATTCAGTACTTC.